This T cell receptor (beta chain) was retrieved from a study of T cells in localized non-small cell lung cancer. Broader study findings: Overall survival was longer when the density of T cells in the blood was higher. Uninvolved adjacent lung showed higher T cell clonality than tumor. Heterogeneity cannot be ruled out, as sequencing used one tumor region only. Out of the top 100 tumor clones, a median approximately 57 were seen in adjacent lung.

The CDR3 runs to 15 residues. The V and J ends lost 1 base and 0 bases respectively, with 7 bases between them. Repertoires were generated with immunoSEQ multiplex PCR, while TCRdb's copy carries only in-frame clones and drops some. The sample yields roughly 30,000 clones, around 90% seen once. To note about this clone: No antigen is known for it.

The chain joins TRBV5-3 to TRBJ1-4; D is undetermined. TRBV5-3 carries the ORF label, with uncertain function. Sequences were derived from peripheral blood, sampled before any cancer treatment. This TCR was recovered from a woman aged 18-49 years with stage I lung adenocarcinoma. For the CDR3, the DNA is TGTGCCAGAAGCTTGCTGGCCGCAACTAATGAAAAACTGTTTTTT. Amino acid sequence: CARSLLAATNEKLFF.